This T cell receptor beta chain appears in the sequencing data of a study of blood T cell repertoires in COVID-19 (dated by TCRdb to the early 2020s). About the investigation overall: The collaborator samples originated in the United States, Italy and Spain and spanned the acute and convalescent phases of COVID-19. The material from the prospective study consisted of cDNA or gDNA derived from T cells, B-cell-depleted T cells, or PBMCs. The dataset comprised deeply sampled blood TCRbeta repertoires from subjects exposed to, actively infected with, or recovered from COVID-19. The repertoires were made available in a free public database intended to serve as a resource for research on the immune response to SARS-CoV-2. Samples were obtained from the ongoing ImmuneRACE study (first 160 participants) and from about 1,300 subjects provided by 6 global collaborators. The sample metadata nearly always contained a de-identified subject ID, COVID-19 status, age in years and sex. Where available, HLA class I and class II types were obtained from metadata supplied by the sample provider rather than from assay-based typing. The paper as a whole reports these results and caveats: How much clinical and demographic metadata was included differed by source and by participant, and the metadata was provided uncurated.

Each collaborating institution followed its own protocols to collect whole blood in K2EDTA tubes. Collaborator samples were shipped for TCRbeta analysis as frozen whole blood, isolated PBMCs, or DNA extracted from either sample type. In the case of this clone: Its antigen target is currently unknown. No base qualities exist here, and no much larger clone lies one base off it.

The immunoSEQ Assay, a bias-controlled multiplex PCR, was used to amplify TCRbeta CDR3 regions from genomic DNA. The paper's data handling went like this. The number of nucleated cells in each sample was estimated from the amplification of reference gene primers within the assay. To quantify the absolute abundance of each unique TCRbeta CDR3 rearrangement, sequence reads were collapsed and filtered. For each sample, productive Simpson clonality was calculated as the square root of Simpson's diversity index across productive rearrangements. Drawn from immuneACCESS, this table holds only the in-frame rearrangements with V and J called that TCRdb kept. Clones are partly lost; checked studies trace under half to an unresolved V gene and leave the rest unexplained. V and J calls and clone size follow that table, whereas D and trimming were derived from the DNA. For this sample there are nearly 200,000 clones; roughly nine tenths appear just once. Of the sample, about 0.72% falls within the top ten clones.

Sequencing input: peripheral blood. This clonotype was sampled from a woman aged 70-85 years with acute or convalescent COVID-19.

The DNA sequence is TGTGCCAGCAGCTTAGTCTATAGCGGGGGCTACACCTTC. It encodes CASSLVYSGGYTF. The rearranged chain carries TRBV7-2 and TRBJ1-2, with the identity of the D gene unclear. According to the germline V gene, CDR1 reads SGHTA and CDR2 reads FQGNSA. Counted from cysteine to phenylalanine, this CDR3 has 13 amino acids. Of all the DNA, just the CDR3 is kept, 39 bases in frame from base 1. Deletion took 1 base off V and 8 bases off J, with a span of 11 bases between the germline ends.